The clone carrying this T cell receptor (beta chain) came up many times. The V end was cut by 0 bases, the J end by 7 bases, with 5 bases between. Per the germline V gene, CDR1 is SGHRS and CDR2 is YFSETQ. This CDR3 contains 11 residues. The data were taken from a study of human T cells and chemical hapten exposure. The overall study: Per-sample TCR yield variation was attributed mainly to small pooled library volume differences.

Time point of the sample: patch test 2, 6 weeks after DPC sensitization. Treatment defined: therapeutic diphenylcyclopropenone sensitization with weekly scalp DPC. Unfractionated whole blood served as the source for total RNA extraction. In TCRdb, the RACE reads were re-called with MiXCR into one record per CDR3 protein. The sample gives approximately 350,000 distinct CDR3 sequences, about 6% of which show up once; more than 5.5% is in the top ten. This chain links TRBV5-1 with TRBJ2-7, with a weak D call TRBD1 (5 bases). The TCR was taken from a woman under 30 with alopecia areata. Some clones in this sample may be carry-over from other donors' samples. The sequences come from whole blood, collected in connection with sensitization to the hapten diphenylcyclopropenone (DPC). The CDR3 is CASSLAGEQYF. In nucleotides, the CDR3 is TGCGCCAGCAGCTTGGCAGGGGAGCAGTACTTC. Together with reference TRBV5-1 and TRBJ2-7, the CDR3 gives the full variable domain: KAGVTQTPRYLIKTRGQQVTLSCSPISGHRSVSWYQQTPGQGLQFLFEYFSETQRNKGNFPGRFSGRQFSNSRSEMNVSTLELGDSALYLCASSLAGEQYFGPGTRLTVT.